Following are 22 T cell receptor beta chains from one sample sequenced in a study of T cell responses to AZD1222 COVID-19 vaccine. TCRdb keeps only in-frame clones here, not all; method: immunoSEQ multiplex PCR. The sample carries approximately 98,000 clones, around 90% recorded once. The sample here was peripheral blood, taken on day 0 of MenACWY control vaccination. These receptors all come from an adult in good health.

The V gene is TRBV5-1, the J gene TRBJ2-7; D uncertain. V lost 0 bases and J lost 2, with 6 bases in between. Germline CDR1 SGHRS, CDR2 YFSETQ. The CDR3 covers 13 residues. The CDR3: CASSLGVPYEQYF. The CDR3 region has the DNA TGCGCCAGCAGCTTGGGTGTCCCCTACGAGCAGTACTTC.

This chain links TRBV19 with TRBJ2-3, with D possibly being TRBD2 (7 bases). The germline CDR1 and CDR2 sequences are LNHDA and SQIVND (reference sequence). V was cut by 4 bases and J by 0 bases, with 14 bases left in between. The CDR3 is 16 amino acids. CDR3 protein: CASSKAGAESTDTQYF. Written as DNA, the CDR3 is TGTGCCAGTAGTAAGGCGGGGGCCGAGAGCACAGATACGCAGTATTTT.

The chain recombines TRBV7-9 with TRBJ1-4; 10 bases align to TRBD1. Germline V lookup: CDR1 SEHNR, CDR2 FQNEAQ (reference sequence). The CDR3 length is 15 residues. The V segment lost 2 bases and the J segment 10 bases; nucleotides outside the gene matches: 7. This CDR3 is CASSLRDRGAVKLFF. The CDR3 bases are TGTGCCAGCAGCTTAAGGGACAGGGGCGCCGTAAAACTGTTTTTT.

The V gene is TRBV6-5, the J gene TRBJ1-1, with unresolved D. The V and J ends lost 9 bases and 4 bases respectively, with 9 bases between them. This CDR3 is built from 11 residues. Germline assignment: CDR1 MNHEY and CDR2 SVGAGI. This CDR3 is CARVGLTEAFF. CDR3 coding DNA: TGTGCCAGAGTGGGTCTCACTGAAGCTTTCTTT.

The sample holds one count of this clone. The chain links TRBV2 to TRBJ2-2; 9 bases are shared with TRBD1. The CDR3 consists of 14 residues. Germline V gene sequence: CDR1 SNHLY, CDR2 FYNNEI. The V and J ends lost 5 bases and 7 bases, in that order; junction bases with no gene match: 5. The CDR3 DNA sequence: TGTGCCAGCAGTCGGACAGGGGAGGACGGGGAGCTGTTTTTT. It encodes CASSRTGEDGELFF.

This rearrangement joins TRBV19 to TRBJ2-1; no clear D gene. The CDR3 is made up of 14 amino acids. CDR1 is LNHDA, CDR2 SQIVND, per germline (reference sequence). The V gene lost 6 bases and the J gene lost 9 bases, with 18 bases spanning the gap. CDR3 DNA sequence: TGTGCCAGTAGATCCGACTCCCGGGTCAGTGAGCAGTTCTTC. Translated: CASRSDSRVSEQFF.

V usage is TRBV4-2 and J usage is TRBJ2-5, with 9 bases aligning to TRBD2. V lost 0 bases to trimming and J lost 5 bases; unmatched junction nucleotides: 7. The CDR3 covers 16 residues. Germline-derived CDR1 and CDR2 are LGHNA and YNFKEQ. The CDR3, as DNA: TGTGCCAGCAGCCAAGATCGGGGCGGGGGGGCCGAGACCCAGTACTTC. Translated: CASSQDRGGGAETQYF.

This clone was seen a handful of times. The J gene is TRBJ1-2, the V gene TRBV9; 8 bases map to TRBD1. The CDR3 loop spans 14 amino acids. J lost 8 bases, V lost 2 bases, and 8 bases had no gene match. Germline V gene lookup returns CDR1 SGDLS and CDR2 YYNGEE. CDR3: CASSVGQGSYGYTF. The CDR3 DNA follows: TGTGCCAGCAGCGTTGGACAGGGCAGTTACGGCTACACCTTC.

This clone was seen a handful of times. The chain employs TRBV4-2 and TRBJ2-7, with 7 nucleotides matching TRBD1. V dropped 3 bases and J dropped 2; count of bases not matched to a gene: 7. The CDR3 spans 15 residues. Germline V gene sequence: CDR1 LGHNA, CDR2 YNFKEQ. CDR3 region: CASSQRDSETYEQYF. The CDR3 DNA reads TGTGCCAGCAGCCAGAGGGACAGTGAGACCTACGAGCAGTACTTC.

This rearrangement joins TRBV5-4 to TRBJ1-2, with TRBD1 matching over 9 bases. Germline-derived CDR1 and CDR2 are SGHNT and YYREEE (reference sequence). The V gene end was trimmed by 1 base and the J gene end by 7 bases; junction bases not matched to a gene: 14. This CDR3 region has 17 residues. The CDR3 loop is CASSLSGVGQGGIGYTF. As DNA, the CDR3 is TGTGCCAGCAGCTTGTCGGGGGTGGGACAGGGCGGAATTGGCTACACCTTC.

The chain recombines TRBV10-3 with TRBJ2-2, with D possibly TRBD2 on 6 matching bases. This CDR3 contains 16 residues. V dropped 6 bases and J dropped 4 bases, with 18 bases sitting between them. Germline CDR1 ENHRY, CDR2 SYGVKD. In DNA form, the CDR3 reads TGTGCCATCAGGGGCGGCGGGACCCGAGGCACCGGGGAGCTGTTTTTT. Amino acid sequence: CAIRGGGTRGTGELFF.

The gene calls are TRBV2 and TRBJ2-5; tentative D call: TRBD2 (6 bases). Between the trimmed V and J ends, which lost 8 bases and 3 bases, there was a span of 22 bases. This CDR3 is built from 16 residues. CDR1 and CDR2 (germline): SNHLY, FYNNEI. CDR3 sequence reads: CASLRTSAEGKETQYF. In DNA form, the CDR3 reads TGTGCCAGCCTGCGAACGAGCGCGGAGGGAAAAGAGACCCAGTACTTC.

The genes are TRBV6-5 and TRBJ1-4; D ambiguous. The ends were cut back, 7 bases at V and 5 bases at J, with 14 bases in the middle. From germline, CDR1 is MNHEY and CDR2 SVGAGI. The CDR3 is 14 residues long. The CDR3 sequence is CASTLLRANEKLFF. The CDR3 coding sequence is TGTGCCAGCACTCTCTTACGGGCAAATGAAAAACTGTTTTTT.

The chain recombines TRBV28 with TRBJ1-1; tentative D call: TRBD1 (6 bases). Trimming removed 3 bases from V and 8 bases from J, with 19 bases in between. CDR1 is MDHEN and CDR2 is SYDVKM in the germline V gene. The CDR3 sequence is 15 residues long. CDR3 region: CASSFLATDRPEAFF. The CDR3 coding sequence is TGTGCCAGCAGTTTCCTCGCAACCGACAGGCCCGAAGCTTTCTTT.

The V and J genes are TRBV28 and TRBJ1-5; D is unclear. Germline CDR1 and CDR2: MDHEN and SYDVKM. There are 15 residues in the CDR3. V lost 5 bases and J lost 0, with 11 bases in between. The CDR3 coding sequence is TGTGCCAGCAGTCCGGGCGGCTATAGCAATCAGCCCCAGCATTTT. Its translation is CASSPGGYSNQPQHF.

This clone was seen once. The rearrangement uses TRBV18 and TRBJ2-5, with TRBD2 identical over 7 bases. Germline values: CDR1 KGHSH, CDR2 LQKENI. V lost 6 bases to trimming and J lost 4 bases; unmatched junction nucleotides: 11. This CDR3 is 15 amino acids long. In DNA form, the CDR3 reads TGTGCCAGCTCCCAGAGGACCGGCGGGGGAGAGACCCAGTACTTC. Its protein product is CASSQRTGGGETQYF. The variable domain in full, with the rest retrieved from reference TRBV18 and TRBJ2-5, is NAGVMQNPRHLVRRRGQEARLRCSPMKGHSHVYWYRQLPEEGLKFMVYLQKENIIDESGMPKERFSAEFPKEGPSILRIQQVVRGDSAAYFCASSQRTGGGETQYFGPGTRLLVL.

V gene TRBV5-1 combines with J gene TRBJ1-2, with D possibly TRBD1 on 6 matching bases. CDR1 is SGHRS and CDR2 is YFSETQ in the germline V gene. V was clipped by 3 bases and J by 4 bases, with 22 bases between them. The CDR3 has 17 residues. The CDR3 is CASSSAPGTGSSYGYTF. For the CDR3, the DNA is TGCGCCAGCAGCTCCGCCCCTGGCACAGGGTCGAGCTATGGCTACACCTTC.

This chain links TRBV7-9 with TRBJ1-4; D remains unclear. The CDR3 covers 13 residues. Deletions cut 7 bases from V and 8 bases from J, with 14 bases between. Germline lookup yields CDR1 SEHNR and CDR2 FQNEAQ (reference sequence). The CDR3, as DNA: TGTGCCAGCACCACGGAGGGAGGCGAAAAACTGTTTTTT. Amino acid sequence: CASTTEGGEKLFF.

This chain connects TRBV2 to TRBJ1-1; TRBD1 matches at 7 bases. The CDR3 length is 16 residues. The V gene's germline CDR1 is SNHLY and CDR2 FYNNEI. J was trimmed by 4 bases and V by 2 bases; bases with no gene match: 10. CDR3 loop: CASSEPGTVSGTEAFF. CDR3 DNA sequence: TGTGCCAGCAGTGAACCTGGGACAGTCTCGGGCACTGAAGCTTTCTTT.

The chain couples TRBV5-1 to TRBJ1-1; D is unclear. V was pared by 2 bases and J by 4 bases, with 12 bases between. The CDR3 has 14 residues. Germline loops: CDR1 SGHRS, CDR2 YFSETQ. The CDR3 DNA reads as TGCGCCAGCAGCTTAACACTGTTTAGCACTGAAGCTTTCTTT. This codes for CASSLTLFSTEAFF.

Comment on this clone: The junction and the germline gene differ at one end; a read error may be behind it. Other DNA sequences in the sample encode the same CDR3. This chain joins TRBV7-2 and TRBJ1-1; 10 bases agree with TRBD1. The germline gives CDR1 SGHTA, CDR2 FQGNSA. The CDR3 loop spans 15 amino acids. CDR3 sequence reads: CASSLGTGGFTEAFF. The CDR3 region has the DNA TGTGCCAGCAGCTTAGGGACAGGGGGTTTCACTGAAGCCTTCTTT.

The chain combines TRBV6-5 with TRBJ2-3; D might be TRBD2 (6 bases). Germline V gene sequence: CDR1 MNHEY, CDR2 SVGAGI. The length of the CDR3 is 14 residues. Trimming stripped 5 bases from V and 2 bases from J, with 11 bases between. CDR3 sequence (DNA): TGTGCCAGCAGTCCGCGGGGCCACACAGATACGCAGTATTTT. Amino acid sequence: CASSPRGHTDTQYF.